This T cell receptor beta chain was documented in a study of blood T cell repertoires in COVID-19. Study context: Acute and convalescent COVID-19 samples came from the United States, Italy and Spain. In each case, the material was cDNA or gDNA derived from T cells, B-cell-depleted T cells, or PBMCs.

Germline V gene data show CDR1 as KGHSH and CDR2 as LQKENI. The CDR3 is made up of 15 amino acids. The germline V and J ends were trimmed by 1 base and 6 bases, with 13 bases remaining between them. Original data processing: Scientists estimated how many nucleated cells there were by amplifying reference gene primers. TCRdb's table, derived via immunoSEQ multiplex PCR, lists solely in-frame clones and lacks some. The V and J calls and clone size are taken from that table; D and trimming were inferred from the DNA. The sample gives about 220,000 clones, roughly 87% of which show up once; about 2% is in the top ten.

The receptor's source is a man in his forties or fifties with active or convalescent COVID-19. Sequencing used peripheral blood. This chain connects TRBV18 to TRBJ2-1; tentatively, D is TRBD2 (5 bases). DNA of the CDR3: TGTGCCAGCTCACCACGGTTGGGAGACACCAATGAGCAGTTCTTC. It codes for CASSPRLGDTNEQFF.